The rows below give T cell receptor beta chains drawn from one sample of a study of metastatic and nonmetastatic thyroid tumors. TCRdb re-called clones from the PCR reads using MiXCR. The repertoire holds roughly 21,000 clones, with over 25% as singletons. Sequencing used blood. All receptors come from a female donor with papillary thyroid cancer or a benign thyroid nodule (not recorded which). Some clones in this sample may be carry-over from other donors' samples. The CDR3 runs from the conserved cysteine through the conserved F or W. The order of the fields is V gene, D gene, clone size, J gene, CDR3 DNA, CDR3 protein. A D gene is named only where the DNA matches it firmly. The size of a clone is reported for some rows only, either as once, few or many, or as a class for expanded clones.

TRBV10-1	.	many	TRBJ1-3	TGCGCCAGCAGTGCCATATCTGGAAACACCATATATTTT	CASSAISGNTIYF
TRBV6-5	TRBD1	many	TRBJ1-2	TGTGCCAGCAGTTACTACCTGTGGGGACAGGGGGTTAACTATGGCTACACCTTC	CASSYYLWGQGVNYGYTF
TRBV4-2	TRBD1	many	TRBJ2-1	TGTGCCAGCAGCCAAGGGACAGGGGGCCCTTCGGATGAGCAGTTCTTC	CASSQGTGGPSDEQFF
TRBV5-1	.	.	TRBJ2-7	TGCGCCAGCAGTATGGACAACTCCTACGAGCAGTACTTC	CASSMDNSYEQYF
TRBV20-1	.	many	TRBJ1-5	TGCAGTGCACCTGTCGGGACGGAGAATCAGCCCCAGCATTTT	CSAPVGTENQPQHF
TRBV10-1	.	many	TRBJ2-1	TGCGCCAGCAGCGCTTTCGGGAGCGCCGAAAACTACAATGAGCAGTTCTTC	CASSAFGSAENYNEQFF
TRBV4-3	TRBD2	many	TRBJ2-5	TGCGCCAGCAGCCAAGGACTAGCGGGAGAGAGAGAGACCCAGTACTTC	CASSQGLAGERETQYF
TRBV24-1	.	.	TRBJ1-2	TGTGCCACCAGTGACCCCGGCGGCGAGAGCTATGGCTACACCTTC	CATSDPGGESYGYTF
TRBV6-2/TRBV6-3	TRBD1	medium-sized	TRBJ2-5	TGTGCCAGCAGTGCACAGGGGGCGCATAGGGAGACCCAGTACTTC	CASSAQGAHRETQYF
TRBV6-1	TRBD1	many	TRBJ2-5	TGTGCCAGCAGTGACCCGACAGGGGCAGAGACCCAGTACTTC	CASSDPTGAETQYF
TRBV27	TRBD2	many	TRBJ2-7	TGTGCCAGCAGTTTATTCCTTGGCGGGAGGAGCTCCGAGCAGTACTTC	CASSLFLGGRSSEQYF
TRBV6-5	.	.	TRBJ1-2	TGTGCCATCAGTTACGGTTCACGTTGGGTGCGAGGCTACACCTTC	CAISYGSRWVRGYTF
TRBV6-1	TRBD2	many	TRBJ2-5	TGTGCCAGCAGTCACGGCCGCGGGGGCCAAGAGACCCAGTACTTC	CASSHGRGGQETQYF
TRBV5-1	TRBD1	many	TRBJ2-7	TGCGCCAGCAGGGGGACAGGTCGGTACGAGCAGTACTTC	CASRGTGRYEQYF
TRBV19	.	few	TRBJ1-1	TGTGCCAGTAGTATAGAGAAAATGATGGGGGACACTGAAGCTTTCTTT	CASSIEKMMGDTEAFF
TRBV20-1	.	.	TRBJ1-6	TGCAGTGTCGGCCAGTCACCCCTCCACTTT	CSVGQSPLHF
TRBV7-2	.	many	TRBJ1-2	TGTGCCAGCAGCAGAATAATCGTGCCTCCCTCTCGGCCTCCTAACTATGGCTACACCTTC	CASSRIIVPPSRPPNYGYTF
TRBV27	.	many	TRBJ1-1	TGTGCCAGCAGTTTATCGGCAGGGATGGGCACTGAAGCTTTCTTT	CASSLSAGMGTEAFF
TRBV4-1	.	many	TRBJ2-1	TGCGCCAGCAGCCAAGTGCCCGGGGCCGGAATACTATACAATGAGCAGTTCTTC	CASSQVPGAGILYNEQFF
TRBV12-3/TRBV12-4	.	many	TRBJ1-3	TGTGCCAGCAGTCCTCCCGACGGAAACACCATATATTTT	CASSPPDGNTIYF
TRBV18	.	.	TRBJ2-7	TGTGCCAGCTCACCACAGAGGGGGGGAAGTGAGCAGTACTTC	CASSPQRGGSEQYF
TRBV12-3/TRBV12-4	.	.	TRBJ1-2	TGTGCCAGCAGTTTTTGGGCCGGCGGATGGGGCTACACCTTC	CASSFWAGGWGYTF
TRBV5-1	.	.	TRBJ2-5	TGCGCCAGCGGCAATAGAGAGACCCAGTACTTC	CASGNRETQYF
TRBV2	.	many	TRBJ2-3	TGTGCCAGCAGTGAACAGTCTAGCTTAATCACAGATACGCAGTATTTT	CASSEQSSLITDTQYF
TRBV18	.	many	TRBJ2-5	TGTGCCAGCTCACCCCTGTACCAAGAGACCCAGTACTTC	CASSPLYQETQYF
TRBV7-2	.	medium-sized	TRBJ2-1	TGTGCCACCTCTAGAAGCGCCGGAGTGCTTACCCAAAATGAGCAGTTCTTC	CATSRSAGVLTQNEQFF
TRBV7-3	.	.	TRBJ2-2	TGTGCCAGCAGCCCCTATGGTCCAGAGGGCGGGGAGCTGTTTTTT	CASSPYGPEGGELFF
TRBV6-5	.	many	TRBJ2-3	TGTGCCAGCAGTTACACCCTCGATGATAGGGGTGCAGATACGCAGTATTTT	CASSYTLDDRGADTQYF
TRBV30	.	.	TRBJ1-2	TGTGCCTGGAGTGTCGGTGTTTTGGGCTACACCTTC	CAWSVGVLGYTF
TRBV6-2/TRBV6-3	.	.	TRBJ2-5	TGTGCCAGCATGGACCTAAAAGAGACCCAGTACTTC	CASMDLKETQYF
TRBV4-3	TRBD1	many	TRBJ2-1	TGCGCCAGCAGCCAAGATCGAGGGGGCTGGGGGAATGAGCAGTTCTTC	CASSQDRGGWGNEQFF
TRBV4-1	.	many	TRBJ2-3	TGCGCCAGCAGCCGAGACAGTGCTAGCACAGATACGCAGTATTTT	CASSRDSASTDTQYF
TRBV5-1	.	once	TRBJ1-4	TGCGCCAGCAGCTTAACAGGCGGGGCTGAAAAACTGCTTTTT	CASSLTGGAEKLLF
TRBV19	.	few	TRBJ1-1	TGTGCCAGTAGTATCGTCAGTAACACTGAAGCTTTCTTT	CASSIVSNTEAFF
TRBV6-1	TRBD2	.	TRBJ2-7	TGTGCCGTCCCAGGACTAGCGGGGTCCTACGAGCAGTACTTC	CAVPGLAGSYEQYF
TRBV7-8	.	medium-sized	TRBJ2-2	TGTGCCAGCAGCTTAGTGTATAGGGGCACCGGGGAGCTGTTTTTT	CASSLVYRGTGELFF
TRBV12-3/TRBV12-4	.	.	TRBJ1-4	TGTGCCAGCAGTCAGGGCCTGTGGGAAAAACTGTTTTTT	CASSQGLWEKLFF
TRBV30	TRBD2	.	TRBJ2-1	TGTGCCTGGGGCCTTAGCGGGGCCTCCTACAATGAGCAGTTCTTC	CAWGLSGASYNEQFF
TRBV25-1	.	many	TRBJ1-1	TGTGCCAGCAGTGAATCGGTAGGGCCTGCCTCGAACACTGAAGCTTTCTTT	CASSESVGPASNTEAFF
TRBV6-2/TRBV6-3	.	.	TRBJ1-2	TGTGCCTGCAGTACGCGCTACACTTTC	CACSTRYTF
TRBV7-2	TRBD1	many	TRBJ1-1	TGTGCCAGCAGCGGACAGGGGAACACTGAAGCTTTCTTT	CASSGQGNTEAFF